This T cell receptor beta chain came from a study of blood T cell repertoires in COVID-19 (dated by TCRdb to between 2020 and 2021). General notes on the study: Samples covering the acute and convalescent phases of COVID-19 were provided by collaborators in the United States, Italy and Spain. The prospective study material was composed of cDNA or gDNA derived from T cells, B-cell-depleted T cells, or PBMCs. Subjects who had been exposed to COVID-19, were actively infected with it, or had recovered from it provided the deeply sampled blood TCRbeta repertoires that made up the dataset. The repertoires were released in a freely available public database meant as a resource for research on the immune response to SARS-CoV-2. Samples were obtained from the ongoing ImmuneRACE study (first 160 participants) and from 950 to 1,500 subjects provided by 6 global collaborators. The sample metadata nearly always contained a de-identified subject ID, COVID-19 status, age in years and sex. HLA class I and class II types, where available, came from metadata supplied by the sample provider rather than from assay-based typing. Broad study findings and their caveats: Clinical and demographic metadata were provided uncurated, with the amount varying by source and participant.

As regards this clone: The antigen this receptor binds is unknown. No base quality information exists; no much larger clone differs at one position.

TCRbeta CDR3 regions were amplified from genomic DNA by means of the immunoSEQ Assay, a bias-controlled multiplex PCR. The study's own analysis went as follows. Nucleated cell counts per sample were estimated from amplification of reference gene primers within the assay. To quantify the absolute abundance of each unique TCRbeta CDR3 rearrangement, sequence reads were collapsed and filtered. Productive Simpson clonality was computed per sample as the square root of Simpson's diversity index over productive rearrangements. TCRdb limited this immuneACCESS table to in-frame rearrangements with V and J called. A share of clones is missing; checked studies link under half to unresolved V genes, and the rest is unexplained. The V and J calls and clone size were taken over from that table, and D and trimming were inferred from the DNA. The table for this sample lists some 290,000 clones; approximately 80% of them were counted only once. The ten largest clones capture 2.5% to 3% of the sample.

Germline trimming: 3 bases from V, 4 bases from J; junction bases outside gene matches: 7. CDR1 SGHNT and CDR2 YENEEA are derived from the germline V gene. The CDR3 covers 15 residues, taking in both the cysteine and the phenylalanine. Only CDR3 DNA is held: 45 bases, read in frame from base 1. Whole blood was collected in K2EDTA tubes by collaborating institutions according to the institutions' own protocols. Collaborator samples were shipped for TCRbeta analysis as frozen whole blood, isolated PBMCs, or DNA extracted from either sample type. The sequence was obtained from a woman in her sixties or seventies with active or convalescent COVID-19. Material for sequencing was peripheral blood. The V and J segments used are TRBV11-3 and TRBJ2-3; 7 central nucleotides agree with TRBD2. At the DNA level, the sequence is TGTGCCAGCAGCTTCGGACTAGATATTGCAGATACGCAGTATTTT. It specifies CASSFGLDIADTQYF.